A selection of T cell receptor beta chains follows, all from one sample in a study of regulatory T cells in long-lasting Graves disease. A single record per CDR3 protein comes from TCRdb applying MiXCR to the multiplex PCR reads. This repertoire shows about 610,000 distinct CDR3 sequences, 15% to 20% found once; its top ten account for more than 10%. Another study also made use of these data, one on T cells in Graves' hyperthyroidism and ophthalmopathy.

Sequenced here: peripheral blood mononuclear cells (PBMCs), sampled at new diagnosis, from a patient treated with antithyroid drugs. These receptors were taken from a man aged 18-30 years with Graves disease. CDR3s include the opening cysteine and the closing phenylalanine or tryptophan. A D gene is named only where the DNA matches it firmly. Rows give clone size only sometimes, using once, few, many, or a class for an expanded clone.

size	V	J	D	DNA	CDR3
many	TRBV29-1	TRBJ2-5	NA	TGCAGCTCCGCGTTGGGGTTGGAAGAGACCCAGTACTTC	CSSALGLEETQYF
many	TRBV7-9	TRBJ2-7	TRBD2	TGTGCCAGCAGTTTAATCGGGGGGTCCTACGAGCAGTACTTC	CASSLIGGSYEQYF
many	TRBV3-1	TRBJ2-1	TRBD2	TGTGCCAGCAGCCAAGGGGGGGGTGGAAATGAGCAGTTCTTC	CASSQGGGGNEQFF
NA	TRBV7-2	TRBJ2-5	NA	TGTGCCAGCAGCCATCACAGGAGCCAAGAGACCCAGTACTTC	CASSHHRSQETQYF
few	TRBV9	TRBJ1-5	NA	TGTGCCAGCAGCGTAGGAGGGGCGGCCAATCAGCCCCAGCATTTT	CASSVGGAANQPQHF
many	TRBV20-1	TRBJ2-3	NA	TGCAGTGCCCCGAACAGGCGGGGAAGCACAGATACGCAGTATTTT	CSAPNRRGSTDTQYF
many	TRBV3-1	TRBJ2-5	TRBD2	TGTGCCAGCGTTCCCCCGGGACTAGCGGGAGTAGTGGAGACCCAGTACTTC	CASVPPGLAGVVETQYF
NA	TRBV12-3/TRBV12-4	TRBJ1-6	NA	TGTGCCAGCAGTTTCATCACAGGGATGAGCTCCTATAATTCACCCCTCCACTTT	CASSFITGMSSYNSPLHF
NA	TRBV19	TRBJ2-2	NA	TGTGCCAGTAGTAACCGACTAGTGGCGAACACCGGGGAGCTGTTTTTT	CASSNRLVANTGELFF
NA	TRBV7-9	TRBJ1-5	NA	TGTGCCAGCAGCTTAGGACAGGACCAGCATTTT	CASSLGQDQHF